This T cell receptor beta chain was retrieved from a study of T-cell memory formation after mild COVID-19. The trim removed 1 base at V and 10 bases at J, leaving 7 bases unmatched. The CDR3 totals 14 residues. Germline loops: CDR1 MNHEY, CDR2 SMNVEV (reference sequence). TCRdb re-derived calls from the 5' RACE reads in MiXCR, one entry per CDR3 protein. The repertoire holds about 430,000 distinct CDR3 sequences, with approximately 24% as singletons. This rearrangement joins TRBV27 to TRBJ2-7, with 10 positions matching TRBD1. This sequence was found in an adult woman who had mild COVID-19 (a few samples of this study predate the infection). Cell type and time point are not known. Sequencing was performed on PBMCs or a T cell subset sorted from them (not recorded which). The CDR3 coding sequence is TGTGCCAGCAGTTTATTGACAGGGGGCTCTTCCCAGTACTTC. This codes for CASSLLTGGSSQYF.